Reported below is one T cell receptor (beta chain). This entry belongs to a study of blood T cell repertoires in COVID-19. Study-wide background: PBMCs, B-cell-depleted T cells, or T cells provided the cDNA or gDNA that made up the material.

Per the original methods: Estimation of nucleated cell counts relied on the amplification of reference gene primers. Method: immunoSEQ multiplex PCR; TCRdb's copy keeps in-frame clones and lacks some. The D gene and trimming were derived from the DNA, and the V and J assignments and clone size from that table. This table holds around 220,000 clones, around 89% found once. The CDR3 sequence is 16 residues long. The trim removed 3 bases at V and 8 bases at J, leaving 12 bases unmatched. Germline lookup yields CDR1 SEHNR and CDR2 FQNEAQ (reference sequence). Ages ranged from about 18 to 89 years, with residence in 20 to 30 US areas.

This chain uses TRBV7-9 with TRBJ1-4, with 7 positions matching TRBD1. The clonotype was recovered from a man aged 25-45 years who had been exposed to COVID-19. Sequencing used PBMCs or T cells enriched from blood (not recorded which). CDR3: CASSFARQGGGEKLFF. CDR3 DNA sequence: TGTGCCAGCAGCTTCGCGCGACAGGGCGGCGGAGAAAAACTGTTTTTT.